The rows below give T cell receptor beta chains drawn from one sample of a study of CXCR3-negative and CXCR3-positive naive CD8 T cells. TCRdb reprocessed the 5' RACE reads and keeps a single row for each CDR3 protein, giving no DNA. The table gives around 130,000 distinct CDR3 sequences; the top ten clones make up 0.59% of it. The material sequenced was naive CXCR3+ CD8+ T cells from blood. Receptors were obtained from a human donor in good health. Some clones in this sample may be carry-over from other donors' samples. Both conserved end residues are part of each CDR3. The order of the fields is J gene, V gene, CDR3 protein.

TRBJ2-5	TRBV29-1	CSVEGGGSETQYF
TRBJ2-5	TRBV6-2/TRBV6-3	CASTTEEETQYF
TRBJ2-1	TRBV29-1	CSVEPESSYNEQFF
TRBJ2-2	TRBV27	CASSSGVNTGELFF
TRBJ1-5	TRBV6-5	CASRHQGDGNQPQHF
TRBJ2-1	TRBV24-1	CATSDSTSPSSYNEQFF
TRBJ2-5	TRBV7-9	CASSSTTGLDETQYF
TRBJ2-1	TRBV29-1	CSVEGTGESNEQFF
TRBJ1-1	TRBV13	CASSLGVRGGTEAFF
TRBJ2-5	TRBV28	CASSLGTERGGTQYF
TRBJ2-2	TRBV20-1	CSAKNLGELFF
TRBJ2-1	TRBV6-5	CASSSGTSGTVEDNEQFF
TRBJ2-1	TRBV12-3/TRBV12-4	CASSLKETEQFF
TRBJ1-1	TRBV9	CASSPEGPGGYTEAFF
TRBJ2-7	TRBV4-3	CASSRGGGGGPYEQYF
TRBJ1-1	TRBV18	CASSPVVNTEAFF
TRBJ2-1	TRBV7-9	CASSSGGGLDEQFF
TRBJ2-5	TRBV29-1	CSVVGPREETQYF
TRBJ2-7	TRBV28	CASSLRIAAHEQYF
TRBJ2-1	TRBV7-9	CASTLWGNEQFF
TRBJ1-2	TRBV6-5	CASRLNRETYGYTF
TRBJ2-3	TRBV12-3/TRBV12-4	CASQIGAGEGTQYF
TRBJ2-7	TRBV4-3	CASSQAGPLGEQYF